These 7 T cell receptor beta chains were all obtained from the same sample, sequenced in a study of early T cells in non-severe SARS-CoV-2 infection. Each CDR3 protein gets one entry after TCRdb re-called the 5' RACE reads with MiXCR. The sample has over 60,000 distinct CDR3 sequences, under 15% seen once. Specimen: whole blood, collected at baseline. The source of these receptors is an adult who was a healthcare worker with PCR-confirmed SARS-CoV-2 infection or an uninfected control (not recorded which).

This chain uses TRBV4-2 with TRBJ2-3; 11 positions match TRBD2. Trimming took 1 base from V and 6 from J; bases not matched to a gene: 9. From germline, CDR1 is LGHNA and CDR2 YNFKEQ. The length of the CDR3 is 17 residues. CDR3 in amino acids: CASSQGASGGLMDTQYF. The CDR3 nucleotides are TGTGCCAGCAGCCAAGGGGCTAGCGGGGGGTTGATGGATACGCAGTATTTT.

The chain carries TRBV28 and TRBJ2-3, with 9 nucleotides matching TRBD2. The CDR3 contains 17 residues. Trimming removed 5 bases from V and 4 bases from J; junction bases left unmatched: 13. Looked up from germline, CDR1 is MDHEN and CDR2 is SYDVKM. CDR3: CASSAPGKGGGADTQYF. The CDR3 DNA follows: TGTGCCAGCAGTGCCCCCGGAAAGGGCGGGGGGGCAGATACGCAGTATTTT.

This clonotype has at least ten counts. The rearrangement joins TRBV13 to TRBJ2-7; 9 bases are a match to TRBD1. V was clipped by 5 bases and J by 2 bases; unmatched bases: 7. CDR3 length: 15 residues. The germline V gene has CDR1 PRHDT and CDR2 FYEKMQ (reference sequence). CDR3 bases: TGTGCCAGCAGCCCCTCCCGGACAGGGGCCTACGAGCAGTACTTC. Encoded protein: CASSPSRTGAYEQYF.

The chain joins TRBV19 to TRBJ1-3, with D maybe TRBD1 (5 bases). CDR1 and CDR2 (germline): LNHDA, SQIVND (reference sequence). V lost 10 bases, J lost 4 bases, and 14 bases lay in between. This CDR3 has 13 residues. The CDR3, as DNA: TGTGCCACCTTAGGGGTAATCGGAAACACCATATATTTT. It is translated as CATLGVIGNTIYF.

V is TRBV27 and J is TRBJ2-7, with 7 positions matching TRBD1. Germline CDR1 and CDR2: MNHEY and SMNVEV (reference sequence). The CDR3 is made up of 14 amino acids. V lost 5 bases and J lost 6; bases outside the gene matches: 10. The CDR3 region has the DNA TGTGCCAGCAGTCCCACCTTGGGACAGCGCGAGCAGTACTTC. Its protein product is CASSPTLGQREQYF.

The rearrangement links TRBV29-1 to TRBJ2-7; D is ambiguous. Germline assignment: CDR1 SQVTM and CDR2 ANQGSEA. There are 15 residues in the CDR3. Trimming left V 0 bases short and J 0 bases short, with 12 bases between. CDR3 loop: CSVEEWKGSSYEQYF. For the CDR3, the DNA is TGCAGCGTTGAAGAATGGAAGGGTAGCTCCTACGAGCAGTACTTC.

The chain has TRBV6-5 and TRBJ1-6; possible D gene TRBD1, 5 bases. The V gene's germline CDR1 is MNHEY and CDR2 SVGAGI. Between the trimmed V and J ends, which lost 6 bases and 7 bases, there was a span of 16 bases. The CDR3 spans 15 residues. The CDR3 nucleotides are TGTGCCAGCAGGCCCCCGGGACCGCTCAATTCACCCCTCCACTTT. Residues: CASRPPGPLNSPLHF.